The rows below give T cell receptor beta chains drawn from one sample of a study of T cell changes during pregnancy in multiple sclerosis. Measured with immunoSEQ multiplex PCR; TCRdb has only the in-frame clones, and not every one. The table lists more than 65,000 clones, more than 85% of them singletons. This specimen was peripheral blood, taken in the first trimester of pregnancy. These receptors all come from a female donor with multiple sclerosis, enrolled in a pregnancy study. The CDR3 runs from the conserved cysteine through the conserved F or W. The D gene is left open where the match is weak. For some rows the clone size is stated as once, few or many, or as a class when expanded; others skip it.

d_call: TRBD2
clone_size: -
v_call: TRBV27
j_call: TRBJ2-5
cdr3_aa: CASRLAGDGAQYF
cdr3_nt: TGTGCCAGCAGACTAGCGGGAGATGGGGCCCAGTACTTC

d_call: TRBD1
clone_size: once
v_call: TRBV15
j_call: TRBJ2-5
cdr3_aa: CATSRSGQGVEETQYF
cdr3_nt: TGTGCCACCAGCAGATCGGGACAGGGGGTGGAAGAGACCCAGTACTTC

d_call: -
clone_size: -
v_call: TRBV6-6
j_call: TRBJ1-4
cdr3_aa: CASSYGTGRGNEKLFF
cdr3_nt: TGTGCCAGCAGTTACGGTACAGGGCGCGGTAATGAAAAACTGTTTTTT

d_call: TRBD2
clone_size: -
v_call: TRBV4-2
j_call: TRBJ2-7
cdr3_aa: CASSQGLDNYEQYF
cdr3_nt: TGTGCCAGCAGCCAGGGACTAGACAACTACGAGCAGTACTTC

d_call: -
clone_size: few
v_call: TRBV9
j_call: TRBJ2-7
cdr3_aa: CASSVGTLGGNEQYF
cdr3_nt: TGTGCCAGCAGCGTCGGGACTCTCGGAGGGAACGAGCAGTACTTC

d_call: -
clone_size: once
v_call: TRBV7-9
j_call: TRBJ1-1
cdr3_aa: CASSLETAEAFF
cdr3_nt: TGTGCCAGCAGCTTAGAGACAGCTGAAGCTTTCTTT

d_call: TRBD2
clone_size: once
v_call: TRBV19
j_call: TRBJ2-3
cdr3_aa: CASSVVAGSSGTQYF
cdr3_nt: TGTGCCAGTAGTGTGGTAGCGGGAAGTTCGGGTACGCAGTATTTT

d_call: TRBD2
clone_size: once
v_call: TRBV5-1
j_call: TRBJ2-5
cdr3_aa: CASSLDSGLARETQYF
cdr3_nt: TGCGCCAGCAGCTTAGACTCGGGACTAGCCAGAGAGACCCAGTACTTC

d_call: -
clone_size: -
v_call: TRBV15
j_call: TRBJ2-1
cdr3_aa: CATSQTGYTYNEQFF
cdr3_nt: TGTGCCACCAGTCAAACAGGATATACCTACAATGAGCAGTTCTTC

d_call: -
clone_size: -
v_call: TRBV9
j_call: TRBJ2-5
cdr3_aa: CASSVAPRGETQYF
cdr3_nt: TGTGCCAGCAGCGTAGCCCCCCGGGGAGAGACCCAGTACTTC

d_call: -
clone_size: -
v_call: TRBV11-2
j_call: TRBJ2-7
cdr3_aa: CASSLDLASWAYEQYF
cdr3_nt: TGTGCCAGCAGCTTAGATCTAGCGAGTTGGGCCTACGAGCAGTACTTC

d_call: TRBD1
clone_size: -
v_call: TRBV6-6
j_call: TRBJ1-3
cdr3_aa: CASSPQGAAGNTIYF
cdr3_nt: TGTGCCAGCAGTCCACAGGGGGCGGCTGGAAACACCATATATTTT

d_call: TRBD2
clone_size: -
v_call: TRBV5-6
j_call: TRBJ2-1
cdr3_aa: CASSLRMLAGGQTNEQFF
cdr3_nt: TGTGCCAGCAGCTTAAGAATGTTAGCGGGGGGGCAAACCAATGAGCAGTTCTTC

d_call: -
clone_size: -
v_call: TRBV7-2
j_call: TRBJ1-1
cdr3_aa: CASSLLGLPEAFF
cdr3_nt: TGTGCCAGCAGCCTCCTGGGACTTCCCGAAGCTTTCTTT

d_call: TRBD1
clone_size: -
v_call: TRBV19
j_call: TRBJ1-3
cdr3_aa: CASSIRTGGMENTIYF
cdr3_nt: TGTGCCAGTAGTATCCGGACAGGGGGAATGGAAAACACCATATATTTT

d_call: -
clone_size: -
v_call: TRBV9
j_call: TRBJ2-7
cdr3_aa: CASSVEQGTSEQYF
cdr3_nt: TGTGCCAGCAGCGTAGAACAGGGCACCTCCGAGCAGTACTTC

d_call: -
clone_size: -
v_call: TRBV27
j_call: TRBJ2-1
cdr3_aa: CASSNIAVSYNEQFF
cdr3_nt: TGTGCCAGCAGTAACATAGCGGTCTCCTACAATGAGCAGTTCTTC

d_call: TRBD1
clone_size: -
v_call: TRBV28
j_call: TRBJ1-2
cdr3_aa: CASSLGTGYGYTF
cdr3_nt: TGTGCCAGCAGTTTGGGGACAGGGTATGGCTACACCTTC

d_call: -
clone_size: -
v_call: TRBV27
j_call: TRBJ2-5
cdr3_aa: CASHSGSLTEQETQYF
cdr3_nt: TGTGCCAGCCACTCGGGCTCTCTGACAGAGCAAGAGACCCAGTACTTC

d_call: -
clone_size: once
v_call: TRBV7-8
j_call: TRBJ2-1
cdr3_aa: CASSFIRNYNEQFF
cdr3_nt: TGTGCCAGCAGCTTTATTAGAAACTACAATGAGCAGTTCTTC

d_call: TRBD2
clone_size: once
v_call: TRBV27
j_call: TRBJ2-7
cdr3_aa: CASSLWTSGSYEQYF
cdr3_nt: TGTGCCAGCAGTTTATGGACTAGCGGGAGCTACGAGCAGTACTTC

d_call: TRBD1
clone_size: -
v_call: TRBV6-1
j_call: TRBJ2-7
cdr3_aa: CASNRDRGSYEQYF
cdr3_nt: TGTGCCAGCAATAGGGACAGGGGCTCCTACGAGCAGTACTTC

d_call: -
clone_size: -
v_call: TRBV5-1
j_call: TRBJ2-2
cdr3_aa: CASSTLQGGLSGELFF
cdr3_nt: TGCGCCAGCAGCACTTTACAGGGGGGACTATCCGGGGAGCTGTTTTTT

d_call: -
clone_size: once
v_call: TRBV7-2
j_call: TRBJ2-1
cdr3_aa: CASSFLPHNEQFF
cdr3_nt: TGTGCCAGCAGCTTTCTACCCCACAATGAGCAGTTCTTC

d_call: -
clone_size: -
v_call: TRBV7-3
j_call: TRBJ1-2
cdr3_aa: CASSLTALGPGTF
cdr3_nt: TGTGCCAGCAGCTTAACGGCACTAGGACCTGGCACCTTC

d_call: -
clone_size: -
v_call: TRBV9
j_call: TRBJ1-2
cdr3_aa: CASSPVAEGYGYTF
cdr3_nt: TGTGCCAGCAGCCCCGTGGCAGAGGGCTATGGCTACACCTTC

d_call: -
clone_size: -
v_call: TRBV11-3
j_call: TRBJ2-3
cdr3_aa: CASSLGQATDTQYF
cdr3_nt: TGTGCCAGCAGCTTAGGGCAGGCCACAGATACGCAGTATTTT